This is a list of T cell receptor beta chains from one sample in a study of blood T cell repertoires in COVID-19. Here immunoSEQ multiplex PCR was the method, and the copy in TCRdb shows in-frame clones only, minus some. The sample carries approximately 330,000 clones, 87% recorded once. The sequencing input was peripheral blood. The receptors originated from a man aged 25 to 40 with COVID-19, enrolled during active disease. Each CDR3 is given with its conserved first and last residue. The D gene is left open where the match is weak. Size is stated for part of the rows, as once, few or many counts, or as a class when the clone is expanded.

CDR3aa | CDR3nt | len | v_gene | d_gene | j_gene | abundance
CASSLVSSGSTDTQYF | TGTGCCAGCAGCTTAGTCTCTAGCGGTAGCACAGATACGCAGTATTTT | 16 | TRBV7-6 | TRBD2 | TRBJ2-3 | .
CASSQDVGQRAQETQYF | TGCGCCAGCAGCCAAGATGTGGGACAGAGAGCCCAAGAGACCCAGTACTTC | 17 | TRBV4-1 | TRBD1 | TRBJ2-5 | .
CASSRQGTQETQYF | TGTGCCAGCAGCCGACAGGGGACCCAAGAGACCCAGTACTTC | 14 | TRBV6-5 | TRBD1 | TRBJ2-5 | .
CASSPAGTGGRRNTEAFF | TGTGCCAGCAGCCCCGCCGGGACAGGGGGCAGGAGGAACACTGAAGCTTTCTTT | 18 | TRBV11-2 | TRBD1 | TRBJ1-1 | .
CASSDNLWNTEAFF | TGTGCCAGCAGTGACAATCTCTGGAACACTGAAGCTTTCTTT | 14 | TRBV6-2/TRBV6-3 | . | TRBJ1-1 | .
CASTPVTTDTQYF | TGTGCCAGCACCCCGGTAACTACAGATACGCAGTATTTT | 13 | TRBV6-2/TRBV6-3 | . | TRBJ2-3 | .
CASSLITGTGGNEQFF | TGTGCCAGCAGTTTGATAACCGGGACAGGAGGGAATGAGCAGTTCTTC | 16 | TRBV27 | TRBD1 | TRBJ2-1 | .
CASSLPWGGQEEDTQYF | TGTGCCAGCAGCCTCCCTTGGGGGGGACAAGAGGAAGATACGCAGTATTTT | 17 | TRBV13 | . | TRBJ2-3 | .
CASSQPFRGLAARSSYEQYF | TGTGCCAGCAGCCAACCTTTCCGGGGACTAGCGGCAAGAAGCTCCTACGAGCAGTACTTC | 20 | TRBV3-1/TRBV3-2 | TRBD2 | TRBJ2-7 | .
CASSLRTGRGTDTQYF | TGTGCCAGCAGCTTGCGCACGGGCAGGGGCACAGATACGCAGTATTTT | 16 | TRBV5-4 | . | TRBJ2-3 | .
CASSSSGQSYGYTF | TGTGCCAGCAGTTCCTCGGGACAGTCATATGGCTACACCTTC | 14 | TRBV28 | TRBD1 | TRBJ1-2 | once
CASSFGGASINEQFF | TGTGCCAGCAGCTTCGGGGGGGCCTCAATCAATGAGCAGTTCTTC | 15 | TRBV11-2 | TRBD2 | TRBJ2-1 | .
CASSQNAGSSYNEQFF | TGCGCCAGCAGCCAGAACGCCGGGAGCTCCTACAATGAGCAGTTCTTC | 16 | TRBV4-3 | . | TRBJ2-1 | .
CASSPLAGEGTEAFF | TGTGCCAGCTCACCACTGGCAGGGGAGGGCACTGAAGCTTTCTTT | 15 | TRBV18 | . | TRBJ1-1 | .
CATRELQGYEQYF | TGTGCCACCCGTGAATTACAGGGCTACGAGCAGTACTTC | 13 | TRBV24-1 | . | TRBJ2-7 | once
CASSMESGQGQETQYF | TGTGCCAGTAGTATGGAATCCGGCCAGGGGCAAGAGACCCAGTACTTC | 16 | TRBV19 | . | TRBJ2-5 | once
CASSLSGAGQLYGYTF | TGTGCCAGCAGTTTATCCGGCGCAGGACAGCTCTATGGCTACACCTTC | 16 | TRBV28 | . | TRBJ1-2 | .
CAIPPEDSSTDTQYF | TGTGCCATACCTCCCGAGGACAGCAGCACAGATACGCAGTATTTT | 15 | TRBV5-3 | . | TRBJ2-3 | once
CATSRQTGVDTEAFF | TGTGCCACCAGCAGACAGACAGGGGTCGACACTGAAGCTTTCTTT | 15 | TRBV15 | TRBD1 | TRBJ1-1 | .
CASSLNKFYRGRGETEAFF | TGTGCCAGCAGTTTAAACAAGTTTTACAGGGGAAGAGGGGAGACTGAAGCTTTCTTT | 19 | TRBV28 | TRBD1 | TRBJ1-1 | .